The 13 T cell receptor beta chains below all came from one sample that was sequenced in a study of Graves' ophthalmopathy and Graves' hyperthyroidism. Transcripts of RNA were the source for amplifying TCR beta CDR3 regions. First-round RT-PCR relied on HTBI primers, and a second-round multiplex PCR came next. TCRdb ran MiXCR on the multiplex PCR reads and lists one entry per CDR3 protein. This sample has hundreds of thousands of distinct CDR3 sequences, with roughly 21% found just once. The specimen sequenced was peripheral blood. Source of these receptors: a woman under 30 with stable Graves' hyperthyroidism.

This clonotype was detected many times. CDR3 region: CASSLRVRPRGNTEAFF. CDR3 bases: TGTGCCAGCAGCTTAAGGGTACGTCCCCGAGGGAACACTGAAGCTTTCTTT. The rearrangement joins TRBV11-2 to TRBJ1-1; D unclear. The CDR3 spans 17 residues. The V gene's germline CDR1 is SGHAT and CDR2 FQNNGV. The V end was cut by 2 bases, the J end by 1 base, with 17 bases between.

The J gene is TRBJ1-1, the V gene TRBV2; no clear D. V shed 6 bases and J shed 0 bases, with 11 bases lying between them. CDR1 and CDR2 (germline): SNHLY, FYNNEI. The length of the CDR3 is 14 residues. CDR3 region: CASSERRMNTEAFF. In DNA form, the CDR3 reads TGTGCCAGCAGCGAAAGACGGATGAACACTGAAGCTTTCTTT.

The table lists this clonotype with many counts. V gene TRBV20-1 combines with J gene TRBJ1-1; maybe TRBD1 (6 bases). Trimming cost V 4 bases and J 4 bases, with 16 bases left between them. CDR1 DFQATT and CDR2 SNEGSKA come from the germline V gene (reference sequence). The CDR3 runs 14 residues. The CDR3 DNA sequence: TGCAGTGCTACAAAAACAGGGCTGGGCACTGAAGCTTTCTTT. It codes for CSATKTGLGTEAFF.

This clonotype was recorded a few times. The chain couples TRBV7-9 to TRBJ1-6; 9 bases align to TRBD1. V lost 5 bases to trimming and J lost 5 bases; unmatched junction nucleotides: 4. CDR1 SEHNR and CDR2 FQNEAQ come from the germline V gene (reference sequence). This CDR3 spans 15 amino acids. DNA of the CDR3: TGTGCCAGCAGCATCCGGGACAGGGATAATTCACCCCTCCACTTT. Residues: CASSIRDRDNSPLHF.

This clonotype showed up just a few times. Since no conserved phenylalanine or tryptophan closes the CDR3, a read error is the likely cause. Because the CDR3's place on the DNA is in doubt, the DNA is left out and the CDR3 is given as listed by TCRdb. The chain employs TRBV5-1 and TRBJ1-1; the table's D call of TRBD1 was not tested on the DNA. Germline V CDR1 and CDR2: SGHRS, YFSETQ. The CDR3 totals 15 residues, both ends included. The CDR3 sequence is CASSLPRTGNTEACV.

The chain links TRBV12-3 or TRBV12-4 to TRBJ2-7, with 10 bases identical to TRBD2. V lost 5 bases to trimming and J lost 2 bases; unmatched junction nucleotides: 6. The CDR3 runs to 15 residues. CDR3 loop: CASSPTSGFPYEQYF. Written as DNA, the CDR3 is TGTGCCAGCAGTCCGACTAGCGGGTTTCCCTACGAGCAGTACTTC.

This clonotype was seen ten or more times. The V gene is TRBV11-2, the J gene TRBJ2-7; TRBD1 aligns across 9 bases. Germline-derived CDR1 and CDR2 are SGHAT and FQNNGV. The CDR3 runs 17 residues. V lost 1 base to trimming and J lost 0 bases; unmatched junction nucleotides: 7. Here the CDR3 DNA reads TGTGCCAGCAGCTTAGGAGGGGGGACAGGGACCTCCTACGAGCAGTACTTC. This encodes CASSLGGGTGTSYEQYF. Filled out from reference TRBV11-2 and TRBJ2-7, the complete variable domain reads EAGVAQSPRYKIIEKRQSVAFWCNPISGHATLYWYQQILGQGPKLLIQFQNNGVVDDSQLPKDRFSAERLKGVDSTLKIQPAKLEDSAVYLCASSLGGGTGTSYEQYFGPGTRLTVT.

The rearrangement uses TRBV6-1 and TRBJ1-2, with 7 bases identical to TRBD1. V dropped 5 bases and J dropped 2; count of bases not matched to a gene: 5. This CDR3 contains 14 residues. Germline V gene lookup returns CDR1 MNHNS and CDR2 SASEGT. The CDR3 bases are TGTGCCAGCAGTCAACCGGGACAGAACTATGGCTACACCTTC. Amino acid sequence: CASSQPGQNYGYTF.

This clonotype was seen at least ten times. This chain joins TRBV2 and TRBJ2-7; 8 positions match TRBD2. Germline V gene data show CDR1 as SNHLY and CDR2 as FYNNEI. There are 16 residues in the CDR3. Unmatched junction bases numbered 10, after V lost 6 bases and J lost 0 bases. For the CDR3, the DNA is TGTGCCAGCAGGCCCTTTATTAGCGGGGCCTCCTACGAGCAGTACTTC. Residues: CASRPFISGASYEQYF. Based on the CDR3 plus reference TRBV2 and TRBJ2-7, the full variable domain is EPEVTQTPSHQVTQMGQEVILRCVPISNHLYFYWYRQILGQKVEFLVSFYNNEISEKSEIFDDQFSVERPDGSNFTLKIRSTKLEDSAMYFCASRPFISGASYEQYFGPGTRLTVT.

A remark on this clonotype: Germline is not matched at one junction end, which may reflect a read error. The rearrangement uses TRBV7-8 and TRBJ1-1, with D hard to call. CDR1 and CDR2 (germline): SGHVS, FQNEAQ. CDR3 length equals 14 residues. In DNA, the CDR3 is TGTGCCAGCAGCTTAGGACTGGGCTACACTGATGCTTTCTTT. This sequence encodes CASSLGLGYTDAFF.

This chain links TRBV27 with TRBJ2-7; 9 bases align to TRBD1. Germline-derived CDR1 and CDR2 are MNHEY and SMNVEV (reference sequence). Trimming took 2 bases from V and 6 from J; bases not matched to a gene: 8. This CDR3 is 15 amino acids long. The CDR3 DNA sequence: TGTGCCAGCAGTTTAAGTCTCGGACAGGGGTCCGAGCAGTACTTC. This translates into CASSLSLGQGSEQYF.

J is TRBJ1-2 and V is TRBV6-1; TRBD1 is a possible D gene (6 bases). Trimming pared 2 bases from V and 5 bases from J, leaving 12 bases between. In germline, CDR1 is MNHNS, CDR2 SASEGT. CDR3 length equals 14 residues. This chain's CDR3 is CASSEKGGRYGYTF. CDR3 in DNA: TGTGCCAGCAGTGAAAAGGGGGGGCGTTATGGCTACACCTTC.

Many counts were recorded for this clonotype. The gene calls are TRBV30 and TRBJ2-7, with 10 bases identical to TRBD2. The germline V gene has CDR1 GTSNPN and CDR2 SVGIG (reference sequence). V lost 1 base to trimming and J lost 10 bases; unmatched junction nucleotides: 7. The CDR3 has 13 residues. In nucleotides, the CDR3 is TGTGCCTGGAGTGGGGGGACTAGCGACACCCAGTACTTC. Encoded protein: CAWSGGTSDTQYF.